The sample holds a few counts of the clone carrying this TCR beta chain. Trimming took off 6 bases at V and 7 bases at J, with 16 bases between the two ends. In germline, CDR1 is SEHNR, CDR2 FQNEAQ (reference sequence). This CDR3 region has 14 residues. This record comes from a study of blood T cells in healthy people across ages. The second PCR ran about 6 to 11 cycles with a sample-barcoded 5' primer and J-beta primers. One entry per CDR3 protein, called by TCRdb with MiXCR from the 5' RACE reads. This sample has around 1,900,000 distinct CDR3 sequences, with roughly two fifths found just once. The gene calls are TRBV7-9 and TRBJ1-5; tentatively, D is TRBD1 (6 bases). Sequences were obtained from blood. This sequence was found in a human donor in good health. DNA for the CDR3: TGTGCCAGCAGTTCCGGACAGCTAATGCAGCCCCAGCATTTT. Protein product: CASSSGQLMQPQHF.